The TCR beta chain under discussion was sequenced for a study of cytomegalovirus exposure and HLA in healthy donors. Findings and limits, study-wide: Some public TCRs appeared in many individuals, while most sequences were rare. In vitro experiments confirmed that a few CMV-associated chains were specific for CMV antigens.

PCR used 60 Vbeta primers and 13 Jbeta primers. TCRdb keeps only in-frame clones here, not all; method: immunoSEQ multiplex PCR. The table has 100,000 to 150,000 clones, roughly 72% seen once. A word on this clone: The antigen is unknown.

Sequencing used PBMCs. The origin of this receptor is a male donor in good health and CMV-seronegative.

CDR3 in amino acids: CASSSRESRTDTQYF. The CDR3 nucleotides read TGTGCCAGCAGCTCCCGGGAATCCCGCACAGATACGCAGTATTTT. The chain uses TRBV7-3 and TRBJ2-3, with D maybe TRBD2 (5 bases). Germline CDR1 and CDR2: SGHTA and FQGTGA. The CDR3 runs to 15 residues. The V gene lost 4 bases and the J gene lost 1 base, with 12 bases spanning the gap.